This TCR beta chain was retrieved from a study of T cell responses to AZD1222 COVID-19 vaccine. General study findings and limits: It should be noted that donors were predominantly white British and more often female, and clonal diversity was possibly underestimated. Baseline serostatus was positive in only a handful of AZD1222 recipients.

Points on this clone: Its cognate antigen is unknown.

Clones were read by immunoSEQ multiplex PCR, and TCRdb kept only the in-frame ones, dropping some. The sample lists approximately 150,000 clones; about 90% were seen once. Germline V lookup: CDR1 KGHSH, CDR2 LQKENI. This CDR3 has 15 residues. Trimming took 2 bases from V and 0 from J, leaving 11 bases between them. This TCR came from an adult who received the AZD1222 COVID-19 vaccine. This chain links TRBV18 with TRBJ2-7; no definite D call. This sample comprised peripheral blood, obtained 28 days after the second AZD1222 dose. The CDR3 nucleotides are TGTGCCAGCTCACCATTTGAGGAGAGCTCCTACGAGCAGTACTTC. Its translation: CASSPFEESSYEQYF.